This T cell receptor (beta chain) was recorded in a study of blood T cells in healthy people across ages. This clonotype turned up a few times. No antigen is known for it. General observations from the study: A roughly linear age-dependent decrease characterized TCR beta diversity per million T cells.

This CDR3 has 16 amino acids. Germline assignment: CDR1 SGHTA and CDR2 FQGNSA. J gave up 4 bases and V 1 base, and 6 bases lay outside the gene matches. A second about 6 to 11 cycle PCR used barcoded and J-beta primers. A minimum of 3 million CDR3-containing paired-end reads was obtained for each sample. One entry per CDR3 protein results from TCRdb running MiXCR on the 5' RACE reads. The top ten clones hold 10% to 13% of a sample with about 930,000 distinct CDR3 sequences, under 35% of them seen once. These records were also assigned to another study, of T cells of mothers and their children. That investigation notes: Healthy Caucasian mothers, a few in number, and their six children were the donors.

Sequenced sample: blood. The chain combines TRBV7-2 with TRBJ2-3; 9 bases map to TRBD1. This clonotype was obtained from a woman aged 40 to 50 in good health. DNA for the CDR3: TGTGCCAGCAGCTTAGTTGGGACAGGGAGGTCAGATACGCAGTATTTT. Translating gives CASSLVGTGRSDTQYF.